This passage covers 4 T cell receptor beta chains from one sample sequenced in a study of blood T cell repertoires in COVID-19. TCRdb's table, derived via immunoSEQ multiplex PCR, lists solely in-frame clones and lacks some. The repertoire includes 250,000 to 300,000 clones, 82% of them detected once, and approximately 5% sits in the top ten. The specimen sequenced was PBMCs or T cells enriched from blood (not recorded which). The source of these receptors is a man aged 40-55 years who had been exposed to COVID-19.

This chain links TRBV6-4 with TRBJ2-7, with TRBD2 matching 9 bases. Losses at the gene ends were 5 bases for V and 2 bases for J; bases not matched to a gene: 4. Germline V gene sequence: CDR1 MRHNA, CDR2 SNTAGT. The CDR3 is 14 residues long. The CDR3 spells CASSKLAGPYEQYF. DNA for the CDR3: TGTGCCAGCAGTAAACTAGCGGGCCCCTACGAGCAGTACTTC.

The J gene is TRBJ1-4, the V gene TRBV3-1 (or the pseudogene TRBV3-2); D is unresolved. CDR1 LGHDT and CDR2 YNNKEL come from the germline V gene (reference sequence). This CDR3 is 14 amino acids long. Trimming stripped 3 bases from V and 2 bases from J, with 7 bases between. The CDR3 is CASSHSWTNEKLFF. In DNA form, the CDR3 reads TGTGCCAGCAGCCACAGTTGGACTAATGAAAAACTGTTTTTT.

The chain couples TRBV11-2 to TRBJ1-2; D gene ambiguous. Germline V gives CDR1 SGHAT, CDR2 FQNNGV. The CDR3 contains 15 residues. Trimming removed 1 base from V and 2 bases from J, with 11 bases in between. The CDR3, as DNA: TGTGCCAGCAGCTTAGGGCGGGTGACCAACTATGGCTACACCTTC. Translated: CASSLGRVTNYGYTF.

The genes are TRBV10-1 and TRBJ1-1; 7 positions match TRBD1. The CDR3 extends over 15 amino acids. Germline V gives CDR1 WNHNN, CDR2 SYGVQD (reference sequence). V was clipped by 2 bases and J by 1 base; unmatched bases: 4. The CDR3 protein is CASSESQGGNTEAFF. In DNA form, the CDR3 reads TGCGCCAGCAGTGAGAGCCAGGGGGGGAACACTGAAGCTTTCTTT.